This TCR beta chain appears in the sequencing data of a study of CXCR3-negative and CXCR3-positive naive CD8 T cells. The study, taken as a whole, reports: The TRB CDR3s that CXCR3-positive naive cells carried were more hydrophobic than those of CXCR3-negative naive cells.

Each CD8+ T cell subset was sorted in triplicate, around 300,000 cells each. Identification of naive CD8+ T cells rested on CD45RO-CCR7+CD27+CD95- status. The libraries of TRB cDNA were constructed through 5' RACE using UMI labels. From its re-call of the 5' RACE reads, TCRdb lists each CDR3 protein once, without DNA. This table holds 3,000 to 5,000 distinct CDR3 sequences. CDR1 SQVTM and CDR2 ANQGSEA come from the germline V gene. This CDR3 spans 14 amino acids. This clonotype counts as medium-sized by frequency. Its target is not known. This TCR came from a human donor in good health. Some clones in this sample may be carry-over from other donors' samples. The chain has TRBV29-1 and TRBJ1-5. The specimen sequenced was naive CXCR3- CD8+ T cells from blood. The subset denotes: CD45RO-CCR7+CD27+CD95- naive CD8+ T cells lacking CXCR3 (TNR3-). CDR3 amino acids: CSVVDGDSNQPQHF. Filled out from reference TRBV29-1 and TRBJ1-5, the complete variable domain reads SAVISQKPSRDICQRGTSLTIQCQVDSQVTMMFWYRQQPGQSLTLIATANQGSEATYESGFVIDKFPISRPNLTFSTLTVSNMSPEDSSIYLCSVVDGDSNQPQHFGDGTRLSIL.